This T cell receptor (beta chain) appears in the sequencing data of a study of long-term antiretroviral therapy in people with HIV. Study in general: Samples from the earliest time points predate the 2015 immediate-ART recommendation by about a decade.

The authors ran the immunoSEQ assay, v3.0, at survey level. The sequencing target was 40,000-50,000 T-cell genomes per sample. The table came from immunoSEQ multiplex PCR; TCRdb's copy has only in-frame clones and leaves some out. The sample shows about 43,000 clones, about 94% of them seen only once. None of the participants with HIV were treated outside the United States. Specimens retained roughly 0.95-11 million cryopreserved PBMC preceding DNA extraction. The CDR3 extends over 15 amino acids. CDR1 and CDR2 from the germline V gene are SGDLS and YYNGEE. Trimming stripped 0 bases from V and 7 bases from J, with 14 bases between.

V gene TRBV9 combines with J gene TRBJ1-5; no firm D call. This receptor was obtained from a man aged 25 to 40 with HIV. The sample here was unsorted PBMCs, taken about 9.1 years after starting antiretroviral therapy. CDR3 nucleotides: TGTGCCAGCAGCGTAGGTGGCACTCTTGGACAGCCCCAGCATTTT. It yields the protein CASSVGGTLGQPQHF. The complete variable domain, with remaining parts taken from reference TRBV9 and TRBJ1-5, reads DSGVTQTPKHLITATGQRVTLRCSPRSGDLSVYWYQQSLDQGLQFLIQYYNGEERAKGNILERFSAQQFPDLHSELNLSSLELGDSALYFCASSVGGTLGQPQHFGDGTRLSIL.